The clone carrying this T cell receptor beta chain was counted a few times. The sample originates from a study of a mutant IDH1 vaccine in newly diagnosed glioma. Study-wide background: A roughly 62% male, roughly 40% female split and a mean age of about 40 years characterized treated patients. Most patients had received both radiotherapy and temozolomide, the prior options being radiotherapy, temozolomide, or both.

The time point denotes: baseline, week 1 (first vaccination visit). Treatment meaning: pre-vaccination baseline after standard-of-care therapy. Germline lookup yields CDR1 MGHDK and CDR2 SYGVNS. V shed 4 bases, J shed 5 bases, and the junction held 8 bases outside the gene matches. This CDR3 spans 15 amino acids. Sequencing used immunoSEQ multiplex PCR; TCRdb keeps in-frame clones, though not all of them. This sample has 30,000 to 40,000 clones, with roughly 78% found just once. The clonotype was recovered from a man aged 40-55 years with glioma. Some clones in this sample may be carry-over from other donors' samples. Sequenced material: PBMCs, taken from a glioma patient treated with radiotherapy, temozolomide or both. The chain combines TRBV25-1 with TRBJ2-5, with TRBD2 matching 9 bases. CDR3 bases: TGTGCCAGCAGTGGGGTCAGCGGGGGGTGGGAGACCCAGTACTTC. Its translation: CASSGVSGGWETQYF.